This TCR beta chain was identified during a study of shared clonotypes between healthy human individuals. Study-wide findings and caveats: Relative to clonotypes present in all four donors, those not shared had lower generation probabilities. Collection of samples was limited to blood; tissue repertoires likely differ.

A word on this clone: Its target is unknown.

Trimming at V came to 4 bases and at J to 5 bases, leaving 8 bases not matched to a gene. Germline V CDR1 and CDR2: SGHNT, YYREEE (reference sequence). The CDR3 spans 15 residues. Libraries were prepared by immunoSEQ multiplex PCR; TCRdb keeps only in-frame clonotypes and omits some of them. Of fewer than 3 million clones listed, just under 95% are singletons. J is TRBJ2-5 and V is TRBV5-4; TRBD1 aligns across 10 bases. This clonotype was obtained from a man between 18 and 35 years old in good health. Some clones in this sample may be carry-over from other donors' samples. The material sequenced was naive CD4+ T cells from PBMCs. Subset indicated: CD45RA+ positively selected. CDR3 coding DNA: TGTGCCAGCAGCCCCCGACAGGGGGCGTGGGAGACCCAGTACTTC. Amino acids: CASSPRQGAWETQYF.